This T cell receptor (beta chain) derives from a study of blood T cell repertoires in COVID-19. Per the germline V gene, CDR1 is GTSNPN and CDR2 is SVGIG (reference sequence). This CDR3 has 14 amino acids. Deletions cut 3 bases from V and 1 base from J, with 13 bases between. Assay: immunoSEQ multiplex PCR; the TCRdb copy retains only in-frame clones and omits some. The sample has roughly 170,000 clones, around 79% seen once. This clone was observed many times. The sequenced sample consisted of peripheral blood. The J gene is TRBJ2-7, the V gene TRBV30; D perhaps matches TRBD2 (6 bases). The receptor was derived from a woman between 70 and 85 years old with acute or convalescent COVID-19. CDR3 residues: CAWRSIADSYEQYF. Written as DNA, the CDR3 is TGTGCCTGGAGATCGATAGCGGATTCCTACGAGCAGTACTTC.